This paragraph covers one T cell receptor beta chain sequence. The entry originates in a study of T-cell memory formation after mild COVID-19. TCRdb ran MiXCR on the 5' RACE reads and lists one entry per CDR3 protein. The sample lists under 250,000 distinct CDR3 sequences; around 30% were seen once. V lost 8 bases to trimming and J lost 0 bases, with 16 bases between them. CDR3 size: 16 residues. Germline V lookup: CDR1 SGHVS, CDR2 FQNEAQ. Sequencing was performed on PBMCs or a T cell subset sorted from them (not recorded which). The sequence derives from an adult woman who had mild COVID-19 (a few samples of this study predate the infection). Cell type and time point are not known. The rearrangement links TRBV7-8 to TRBJ2-2; tentatively, D is TRBD1 (5 bases). The CDR3 bases are TGTGCCAGCCGCAGGGTCCCCCCCGCGAACACCGGGGAGCTGTTTTTT. Translated, it gives CASRRVPPANTGELFF.